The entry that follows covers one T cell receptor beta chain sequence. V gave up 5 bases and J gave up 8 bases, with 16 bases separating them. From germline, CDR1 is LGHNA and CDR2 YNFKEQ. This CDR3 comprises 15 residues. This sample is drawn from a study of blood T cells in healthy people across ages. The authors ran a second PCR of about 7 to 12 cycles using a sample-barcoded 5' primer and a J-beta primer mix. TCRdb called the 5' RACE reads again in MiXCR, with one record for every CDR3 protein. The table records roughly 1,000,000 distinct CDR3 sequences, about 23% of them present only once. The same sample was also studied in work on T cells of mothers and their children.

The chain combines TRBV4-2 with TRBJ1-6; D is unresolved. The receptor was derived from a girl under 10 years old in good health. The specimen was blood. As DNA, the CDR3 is TGTGCCAGCAGCTTAGATGCTGCCGGTGATTCACCCCTCCACTTT. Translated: CASSLDAAGDSPLHF.